This paragraph reports one T cell receptor beta chain. The data were taken from a study of blood T cell repertoires in COVID-19. Study information: There were acute and convalescent COVID-19 samples, and they came from the United States, Italy and Spain.

The germline CDR1 and CDR2 sequences are SGHNT and YYREEE (reference sequence). J gave up 1 base and V 4 bases, and 5 bases lay outside the gene matches. The CDR3 has 16 residues. TCRdb keeps only in-frame clones here, not all; method: immunoSEQ multiplex PCR. The table includes roughly 250,000 clones, approximately 86% detected once. This TCR was recovered from a woman of 80 years or more with active or convalescent COVID-19. The chain has TRBV5-4 and TRBJ2-3; 11 bases agree with TRBD2. The specimen sequenced was peripheral blood. The DNA for the CDR3 is TGTGCCAGCAGCATCACTAGCGGGAGTGGCACAGATACGCAGTATTTT. This sequence encodes CASSITSGSGTDTQYF. Filled out from reference TRBV5-4 and TRBJ2-3, the complete variable domain reads ETGVTQSPTHLIKTRGQQVTLRCSSQSGHNTVSWYQQALGQGPQFIFQYYREEENGRGNFPPRFSGLQFPNYSSELNVNALELDDSALYLCASSITSGSGTDTQYFGPGTRLTVL.